This is a list of T cell receptor beta chains from one sample in a study of prognosis after radiotherapy for stage I lung cancer. One entry per CDR3 protein results from TCRdb running MiXCR on the multiplex PCR reads. The sample carries approximately 11,000 distinct CDR3 sequences, under 45% recorded once. Material: PBMCs, obtained before or after stereotactic body radiation therapy (not recorded which). The source is a donor aged 50 or older with non-small cell lung cancer. The CDR3 runs from the conserved cysteine through the conserved F or W. The order of the fields is D gene, V gene, clone size, J gene, CDR3 DNA, CDR3 protein. The D gene is left open where the match is weak. The size field is filled for only some rows; it gives once, few, many or a size class.

D gene: TRBD2
V gene: TRBV7-6
clone size: few
J gene: TRBJ2-7
CDR3 DNA: TGTGCCAGCAGCTTCCTCGGGACTAGCGGGGGGTCGTACGAGCAGTACTTC
CDR3 protein: CASSFLGTSGGSYEQYF

D gene: TRBD2
V gene: TRBV9
clone size: .
J gene: TRBJ2-1
CDR3 DNA: TGTGCCAGCAGCGTAGCTCCGGTAGCGGGATTCCTCGAGCAGTTCTTC
CDR3 protein: CASSVAPVAGFLEQFF

D gene: TRBD1
V gene: TRBV5-1
clone size: many
J gene: TRBJ1-2
CDR3 DNA: TGCGCCAGCAGCTTGGGACAGGGGATTCATGGCTACACCTTC
CDR3 protein: CASSLGQGIHGYTF

D gene: .
V gene: TRBV6-4
clone size: .
J gene: TRBJ1-1
CDR3 DNA: TGTGCCAGCAGCGCCGGAGCGCGCACTGAAGCTTTCTTT
CDR3 protein: CASSAGARTEAFF

D gene: TRBD2
V gene: TRBV9
clone size: few
J gene: TRBJ2-5
CDR3 DNA: TGTGCCAGCAGCCTTGGGACTAGCGGGGGGTGGGAGACCCAGTACTTC
CDR3 protein: CASSLGTSGGWETQYF

D gene: .
V gene: TRBV6-1
clone size: many
J gene: TRBJ1-1
CDR3 DNA: TGTGCCAGCAGGGTTACGTTGACTGAAGCTTTCTTT
CDR3 protein: CASRVTLTEAFF

D gene: .
V gene: TRBV4-1
clone size: many
J gene: TRBJ1-5
CDR3 DNA: TGCGCCAGCAGCCAAGCAACGGTGTTTGGAGATCAGCCCCAGCATTTT
CDR3 protein: CASSQATVFGDQPQHF

D gene: .
V gene: TRBV2
clone size: .
J gene: TRBJ2-3
CDR3 DNA: TGTGCCAGCCGGAGCGGGAGCACAGATACGCAGTATTTT
CDR3 protein: CASRSGSTDTQYF

D gene: .
V gene: TRBV24-1
clone size: many
J gene: TRBJ2-1
CDR3 DNA: TGTGCCACCAGTGCCGGCTCTGTTGAGCAGTTCTTC
CDR3 protein: CATSAGSVEQFF

D gene: TRBD1
V gene: TRBV4-3
clone size: many
J gene: TRBJ2-1
CDR3 DNA: TGCGCCAGCAGCCAAGACAGGGGGAACTACAATGAGCAGTTCTTC
CDR3 protein: CASSQDRGNYNEQFF

D gene: .
V gene: TRBV5-1
clone size: many
J gene: TRBJ2-5
CDR3 DNA: TGCGCCAGCAGCTTGACTAGTACCGGAGAGACCCAGTACTTC
CDR3 protein: CASSLTSTGETQYF

D gene: .
V gene: TRBV3-2
clone size: many
J gene: TRBJ2-3
CDR3 DNA: TGTGCCAGCAGCCATAGGGGGTTTCGACGGGGAGACGGAGATACGCAGTATTTT
CDR3 protein: CASSHRGFRRGDGDTQYF

D gene: TRBD1
V gene: TRBV29-1
clone size: many
J gene: TRBJ1-5
CDR3 DNA: TGCAGCGTGGCGGCAGACAGGGATCAGCCCCAGCATTTT
CDR3 protein: CSVAADRDQPQHF

D gene: .
V gene: TRBV6-2/TRBV6-3
clone size: .
J gene: TRBJ2-6
CDR3 DNA: TGTGCCAGCAGTGAAAGGCCGGCAGGGGCCAACGTCCTGACTTTC
CDR3 protein: CASSERPAGANVLTF

D gene: .
V gene: TRBV14
clone size: .
J gene: TRBJ2-1
CDR3 DNA: TGTGCCAGCAGCCAAGGTATCTTAAGGGGTTACAATGAGCAGTTCTTC
CDR3 protein: CASSQGILRGYNEQFF

D gene: TRBD1
V gene: TRBV5-1
clone size: many
J gene: TRBJ2-1
CDR3 DNA: TGCGCCAGCAGCCCGGGACAGGGTAGGTTCTTC
CDR3 protein: CASSPGQGRFF

D gene: .
V gene: TRBV2
clone size: many
J gene: TRBJ2-2
CDR3 DNA: TGTGCCAGCAGTGGGTGGGGGGGCCCCACCGGGGAGCTGTTTTTT
CDR3 protein: CASSGWGGPTGELFF

D gene: TRBD1
V gene: TRBV18
clone size: many
J gene: TRBJ2-5
CDR3 DNA: TGTGCCAGCTCACCACAGTGGACAGGCTCAGAGACCCAGTACTTC
CDR3 protein: CASSPQWTGSETQYF

D gene: .
V gene: TRBV20-1
clone size: .
J gene: TRBJ2-4
CDR3 DNA: TGCAGTGCTAGAACGATAGGGATAGCCAAAAACATTCAGTACTTC
CDR3 protein: CSARTIGIAKNIQYF

D gene: .
V gene: TRBV3-1
clone size: many
J gene: TRBJ1-2
CDR3 DNA: TGTGCCAGCAGCCCCCGGGCCATCGGCAATGGCTACACCTTC
CDR3 protein: CASSPRAIGNGYTF

D gene: .
V gene: TRBV28
clone size: many
J gene: TRBJ2-6
CDR3 DNA: TGTGCCAGCAGCCGAAGGGTATCTGGGGCCAACGTCCTGACTTTC
CDR3 protein: CASSRRVSGANVLTF

D gene: .
V gene: TRBV20-1
clone size: .
J gene: TRBJ2-7
CDR3 DNA: TGCAGTGCTAGCCGGGACCCCTCGTCCTACGAGCAGTACTTC
CDR3 protein: CSASRDPSSYEQYF

D gene: .
V gene: TRBV29-1
clone size: many
J gene: TRBJ1-1
CDR3 DNA: TGCAGCTCCTCTCCCCCACCGGGACCGGCTGAAGCTTTCTTT
CDR3 protein: CSSSPPPGPAEAFF

D gene: .
V gene: TRBV19
clone size: many
J gene: TRBJ2-3
CDR3 DNA: TGTGCCAGTAGTCGCGACAGTTTCAATACGCAGTATTTT
CDR3 protein: CASSRDSFNTQYF

D gene: .
V gene: TRBV3-1
clone size: .
J gene: TRBJ2-7
CDR3 DNA: TGTGCCAGCAGTTCGAGGGGCGGGCTGGAGCAGTACTTC
CDR3 protein: CASSSRGGLEQYF

D gene: .
V gene: TRBV24-1
clone size: many
J gene: TRBJ1-4
CDR3 DNA: TGTGCCACCAGTGTGACAATCGTCTCTGCAACTAATGAAAAACTGTTTTTT
CDR3 protein: CATSVTIVSATNEKLFF

D gene: .
V gene: TRBV11-1
clone size: .
J gene: TRBJ2-1
CDR3 DNA: TGTGCCAGCAGCGTTAATCCCGTGAGCAATGAGCAGTTCTTC
CDR3 protein: CASSVNPVSNEQFF

D gene: .
V gene: TRBV20-1
clone size: many
J gene: TRBJ2-3
CDR3 DNA: TGCAGTGCTATAAGCGCCATCTCCCCCACAGATACGCAGTATTTT
CDR3 protein: CSAISAISPTDTQYF

D gene: .
V gene: TRBV7-6
clone size: many
J gene: TRBJ1-1
CDR3 DNA: TGTGCCAGCAGCTTTGGTGGGGGGGTCACTGAAGCTTTCTTT
CDR3 protein: CASSFGGGVTEAFF

D gene: .
V gene: TRBV11-2
clone size: many
J gene: TRBJ2-3
CDR3 DNA: TGTGCCAGCAGCTTAAGTCGGGCAGATACGCAGTATTTT
CDR3 protein: CASSLSRADTQYF

D gene: .
V gene: TRBV19
clone size: many
J gene: TRBJ2-6
CDR3 DNA: TGTGCCAGCCACACAGGGTGGGGGTCTGGGGCCAACGTCCTGACTTTC
CDR3 protein: CASHTGWGSGANVLTF

D gene: TRBD2
V gene: TRBV11-3
clone size: .
J gene: TRBJ2-3
CDR3 DNA: TGTGCCAGCAGCCCCCGGAGGGCGGGAGGAACAGATACGCAGTATTTT
CDR3 protein: CASSPRRAGGTDTQYF

D gene: .
V gene: TRBV19
clone size: many
J gene: TRBJ1-5
CDR3 DNA: TGTGCCAGTAGTCCAACAGATAGCAATCAGCCCCAGCATTTT
CDR3 protein: CASSPTDSNQPQHF

D gene: TRBD1
V gene: TRBV7-9
clone size: .
J gene: TRBJ2-2
CDR3 DNA: TGTGCCAGCCTTGGTCGGGACAGACCCACCGGGGAGCTGTTTTTT
CDR3 protein: CASLGRDRPTGELFF

D gene: TRBD2
V gene: TRBV13
clone size: many
J gene: TRBJ2-1
CDR3 DNA: TGTGCCAGCAGCCAGACTAGCGGGAGCTCCTACAATGAGCAGTTCTTC
CDR3 protein: CASSQTSGSSYNEQFF

D gene: .
V gene: TRBV5-1
clone size: .
J gene: TRBJ2-1
CDR3 DNA: TGCGCCAGCAGCCTGGGGGTTGGGAATGAGCAGTTCTTC
CDR3 protein: CASSLGVGNEQFF

D gene: .
V gene: TRBV20-1
clone size: many
J gene: TRBJ2-1
CDR3 DNA: TGCAGTGCTAGTAGGAAGCAGGAGCAGTTCTTC
CDR3 protein: CSASRKQEQFF

D gene: .
V gene: TRBV7-2
clone size: many
J gene: TRBJ2-2
CDR3 DNA: TGTGCCAGCAGCTTAGGTGAAAACACCGGGGAGCTGTTTTTT
CDR3 protein: CASSLGENTGELFF

D gene: .
V gene: TRBV18
clone size: many
J gene: TRBJ2-3
CDR3 DNA: TGTGCCAGCTCACCATCGGGGATCACAGATACGCAGTATTTT
CDR3 protein: CASSPSGITDTQYF

D gene: TRBD2
V gene: TRBV11-2
clone size: medium-sized
J gene: TRBJ2-5
CDR3 DNA: TGTGCCAGCAGCTTACAGCGACTAGCGGGGGGGGAGACCCAGTACTTC
CDR3 protein: CASSLQRLAGGETQYF

D gene: .
V gene: TRBV29-1
clone size: .
J gene: TRBJ2-1
CDR3 DNA: TGCAGCGTACCTACAGGGTTCAATGAGCAGTTCTTC
CDR3 protein: CSVPTGFNEQFF

D gene: .
V gene: TRBV7-6
clone size: many
J gene: TRBJ2-5
CDR3 DNA: TGTGCCAGCAGCCCGGGGACAAGCAAAGAGACCCAGTACTTC
CDR3 protein: CASSPGTSKETQYF

D gene: TRBD2
V gene: TRBV12-3/TRBV12-4
clone size: medium-sized
J gene: TRBJ2-1
CDR3 DNA: TGTGCCAGCAGTTTGTGGATAAGAGCGGGAGTCCTGGGGCTAAGCTCCTACAATGAGCAGTTCTTC
CDR3 protein: CASSLWIRAGVLGLSSYNEQFF

D gene: .
V gene: TRBV19
clone size: many
J gene: TRBJ2-3
CDR3 DNA: TGTGCCAGTAGCACATTGACGGTATACACAGATACGCAGTATTTT
CDR3 protein: CASSTLTVYTDTQYF

D gene: TRBD2
V gene: TRBV20-1
clone size: .
J gene: TRBJ2-3
CDR3 DNA: TGCAGTGCTAGTTGGGGGGGTATGCAGTATTTT
CDR3 protein: CSASWGGMQYF

D gene: TRBD1
V gene: TRBV7-7
clone size: many
J gene: TRBJ2-2
CDR3 DNA: TGTGCCAGCAGCTCGACAGGGGGCACCGGGGAGCTGTTTTTT
CDR3 protein: CASSSTGGTGELFF

D gene: .
V gene: TRBV5-4
clone size: .
J gene: TRBJ1-4
CDR3 DNA: TGTGCCAGCAGCTTGTGGGGGGGTAATGAAAAACTGTTTTTT
CDR3 protein: CASSLWGGNEKLFF

D gene: .
V gene: TRBV18
clone size: .
J gene: TRBJ2-5
CDR3 DNA: TGTGCCAGCTCACCACCGTGGGGGGAGGCCCAGTACTTC
CDR3 protein: CASSPPWGEAQYF

D gene: .
V gene: TRBV14
clone size: many
J gene: TRBJ1-5
CDR3 DNA: TGTGCCAGCAGCCAAGTTAGGGGGTGGGAGGGGGATCAGCCCCAGCATTTT
CDR3 protein: CASSQVRGWEGDQPQHF

D gene: .
V gene: TRBV6-1
clone size: many
J gene: TRBJ1-3
CDR3 DNA: TGTGCCAGCAACTCGAATGGAAACACCATATATTTT
CDR3 protein: CASNSNGNTIYF

D gene: TRBD1
V gene: TRBV27
clone size: .
J gene: TRBJ2-7
CDR3 DNA: TGCCAGCCCAGGACAGGCCTCTCATACGAGCAGTACTTC
CDR3 protein: CQPRTGLSYEQYF

D gene: .
V gene: TRBV12-3/TRBV12-4
clone size: many
J gene: TRBJ2-6
CDR3 DNA: TGTGCCAGCGCTCTACGGGAGTCTGGGGCCAACGTCCTGACTTTC
CDR3 protein: CASALRESGANVLTF

D gene: TRBD2
V gene: TRBV27
clone size: once
J gene: TRBJ2-3
CDR3 DNA: TGTGCCAGCAGTTTAACTAGCGGGAGGAGGACAGATACGCAGTATTTT
CDR3 protein: CASSLTSGRRTDTQYF

D gene: TRBD2
V gene: TRBV4-2
clone size: many
J gene: TRBJ2-1
CDR3 DNA: TGTGCCAGCAGCCAAGGACTAGCGGGGGGAGGGGATGAGCAGTTCTTC
CDR3 protein: CASSQGLAGGGDEQFF

D gene: TRBD1
V gene: TRBV7-2
clone size: many
J gene: TRBJ2-3
CDR3 DNA: TGTGCCAGCAGCTCCCGGACAGGGTATGATACGCAGTATTTT
CDR3 protein: CASSSRTGYDTQYF